Below, 17 T cell receptor beta chains from the same sample are listed, as sequenced in a study of blood T cell repertoires in COVID-19. The assay was immunoSEQ multiplex PCR, and TCRdb's table has in-frame clones only and misses some. Altogether roughly 400,000 clones are present, 80% to 90% being singletons, with the ten largest covering around 1.1%. Sequencing was done on a sample of PBMCs or T cells enriched from blood (not recorded which). The receptors were gathered from a man between 25 and 39 years old who had recovered from COVID-19.

This rearrangement joins TRBV27 to TRBJ2-7; 7 bases fit TRBD2. CDR1 and CDR2 from the germline V gene are MNHEY and SMNVEV (reference sequence). Trimming took 4 bases from V and 3 from J; bases not matched to a gene: 6. The CDR3 contains 14 residues. CDR3 region: CASSSSGNIYEQYF. The CDR3 coding sequence is TGTGCCAGCAGTTCCAGCGGGAACATCTACGAGCAGTACTTC.

Here the CDR3 reads CASSIRGDGIYEQYF. As DNA, the CDR3 is TGTGCCAGTAGTATCAGGGGGGACGGCATCTACGAGCAGTACTTC. This sequence joins TRBV19 and TRBJ2-7, with D possibly TRBD1 on 7 matching bases. The CDR3 loop spans 15 amino acids. The V end was cut by 3 bases, the J end by 3 bases, with 15 bases between. Germline CDR1 LNHDA, CDR2 SQIVND (reference sequence). The full variable domain, completed using reference TRBV19 and TRBJ2-7, is DGGITQSPKYLFRKEGQNVTLSCEQNLNHDAMYWYRQDPGQGLRLIYYSQIVNDFQKGDIAEGYSVSREKKESFPLTVTSAQKNPTAFYLCASSIRGDGIYEQYFGPGTRLTVT.

This chain joins TRBV24-1 and TRBJ2-7, with 7 bases matching TRBD1. J was trimmed by 6 bases and V by 3 bases; bases with no gene match: 7. Germline lookup yields CDR1 KGHDR and CDR2 SFDVKD. The length of the CDR3 is 14 residues. CDR3 coding DNA: TGTGCCACCAGTGATACGACAGGGTTCAGCGAGCAGTACTTC. It specifies CATSDTTGFSEQYF.

This chain joins TRBV19 and TRBJ2-2; D is perhaps TRBD1 (6 bases). The V gene lost 5 bases and the J gene lost 2 bases, with 12 bases spanning the gap. This CDR3 has 15 residues. Germline V gene data show CDR1 as LNHDA and CDR2 as SQIVND (reference sequence). The CDR3 loop is CASSPGQPNTGELFF. For the CDR3, the DNA is TGTGCCAGTAGTCCGGGACAACCTAACACCGGGGAGCTGTTTTTT.

The CDR3 region is CASRPTGGAGNTIYF. The CDR3 bases are TGTGCCAGCAGACCTACAGGGGGCGCCGGAAACACCATATATTTT. J is TRBJ1-3 and V is TRBV11-2, with 9 positions matching TRBD1. CDR1 SGHAT and CDR2 FQNNGV come from the germline V gene. The CDR3 has 15 amino acids. With 6 bases clipped from V and 4 bases from J, the junction kept 7 bases outside the gene matches.

The CDR3 sequence is CASSAGLVGEQFF. The CDR3 nucleotides read TGTGCCAGTAGTGCCGGACTAGTTGGCGAGCAGTTCTTC. The chain is built from TRBV19 and TRBJ2-1; 7 positions agree with TRBD2. The CDR3 contains 13 residues. The germline V gene has CDR1 LNHDA and CDR2 SQIVND (reference sequence). The J segment lost 10 bases and the V segment lost 5 bases, leaving 8 bases of the junction unmatched.

The gene calls are TRBV27 and TRBJ2-1, with TRBD2 matching 11 bases. This CDR3 has 15 residues. Germline CDR1 is MNHEY and CDR2 is SMNVEV (reference sequence). With 5 bases clipped from V and 5 bases from J, the junction kept 5 bases outside the gene matches. This CDR3 reads CASSPGTSGDNEQFF. In DNA, the CDR3 is TGTGCCAGCAGTCCCGGGACTAGCGGAGACAATGAGCAGTTCTTC.

The V call is TRBV15, the J call TRBJ2-1; no clear D. The V gene lost 5 bases and the J gene lost 10 bases, with 15 bases spanning the gap. From germline, CDR1 is LNHNV and CDR2 YYDKDF (reference sequence). This CDR3 is built from 13 residues. CDR3 DNA sequence: TGTGCCACCAGCCGCTTGAGGATAAACGAGCAGTTCTTC. Protein sequence: CATSRLRINEQFF. The variable domain in full, with the rest retrieved from reference TRBV15 and TRBJ2-1, is DAMVIQNPRYQVTQFGKPVTLSCSQTLNHNVMYWYQQKSSQAPKLLFHYYDKDFNNEADTPDNFQSRRPNTSFCFLDIRSPGLGDTAMYLCATSRLRINEQFFGPGTRLTVL.

The rearrangement uses TRBV20-1 and TRBJ1-2; the D is unclear. Germline V lookup: CDR1 DFQATT, CDR2 SNEGSKA (reference sequence). With 1 base removed from V and 8 bases from J, the gap between germline ends came to 8 bases. The CDR3 is made up of 11 amino acids. The CDR3 is CSARGAWGYTF. The CDR3 nucleotides read TGCAGTGCTAGAGGAGCGTGGGGCTACACCTTC.

The chain recombines TRBV6-5 with TRBJ2-1, with 14 nucleotides matching TRBD2. V dropped 5 bases and J dropped 12; count of bases not matched to a gene: 9. Looked up from germline, CDR1 is MNHEY and CDR2 is SVGAGI. The CDR3 totals 15 residues. This CDR3 reads CASSKTSGRALGQFF. The DNA for the CDR3 is TGTGCCAGCAGTAAGACTAGCGGGAGGGCCTTAGGGCAGTTCTTC.

This clone was detected only once. The rearrangement links TRBV4-2 to TRBJ1-2, with TRBD1 matching over 7 bases. Germline values: CDR1 LGHNA, CDR2 YNFKEQ. The CDR3 consists of 15 residues. V trimming: 4 bases; J trimming: 4 bases; junction bases outside the gene matches: 9. The CDR3 DNA is TGTGCCAGCAGCCTAGGACAGGTTCCCTTCTATGGCTACACCTTC. It encodes CASSLGQVPFYGYTF.

Only one count was recorded for this clone. The chain is built from TRBV18 and TRBJ1-3; 7 bases match TRBD1. Looked up from germline, CDR1 is KGHSH and CDR2 is LQKENI. This CDR3 contains 15 residues. The ends lost 3 bases at V and 0 bases at J; junction bases unmatched: 2. CDR3 residues: CASSPGTASGNTIYF. In DNA form, the CDR3 reads TGTGCCAGCTCACCTGGGACAGCCTCTGGAAACACCATATATTTT.

The rearrangement uses TRBV7-6 and TRBJ1-1; a possible D gene is TRBD1 (6 bases). CDR3 length: 16 amino acids. Trimming removed 1 base from V and 1 base from J, with 13 bases in between. The V gene's germline CDR1 is SGHVS and CDR2 FNYEAQ. The CDR3 DNA reads as TGTGCCAGCAGCTTAGACATATGGACAGCGAACACTGAAGCTTTCTTT. This codes for CASSLDIWTANTEAFF.

The V and J genes are TRBV5-5 and TRBJ2-6, with D perhaps matching TRBD2 (5 bases). Germline V gene data show CDR1 as SGHKS and CDR2 as YYEKEE (reference sequence). V was clipped by 4 bases and J by 0 bases, with 14 bases between them. There are 17 residues in the CDR3. The CDR3 spells CASSLSPGNSGANVLTF. Here the CDR3 DNA reads TGTGCCAGCAGCCTATCGCCCGGGAACTCTGGGGCCAACGTCCTGACTTTC.

The genes are TRBV3-1 (or the pseudogene TRBV3-2) and TRBJ1-4, with 8 bases fitting TRBD1. Trimming at V came to 2 bases and at J to 7 bases, leaving 3 bases not matched to a gene. Germline loops: CDR1 LGHDT, CDR2 YNNKEL (reference sequence). This CDR3 is 14 amino acids long. The CDR3 sequence: CASSQRTGSEKLFF. The CDR3 DNA reads TGTGCCAGCAGCCAAAGGACAGGGTCTGAAAAACTGTTTTTT.

The V call is TRBV7-9, the J call TRBJ2-5, with D perhaps matching TRBD1 (6 bases). Germline values: CDR1 SEHNR, CDR2 FQNEAQ (reference sequence). This CDR3 comprises 13 residues. Trimming stripped 6 bases from V and 4 bases from J, with 12 bases between. CDR3 loop: CASSAQGSETQYF. The CDR3 DNA is TGTGCCAGCAGTGCTCAGGGGTCAGAGACCCAGTACTTC.

This clone was detected once. This chain joins TRBV5-1 and TRBJ1-1; TRBD1 is a possible D gene (6 bases). CDR3 size: 15 residues. The V end lost 4 bases, the J end lost 3 bases, and 16 bases lay between the germline ends. Germline CDR1 and CDR2: SGHRS and YFSETQ. This CDR3 reads CASSLGGSVYTEAFF. The CDR3, as DNA: TGCGCCAGCAGCCTAGGGGGTTCGGTGTACACTGAAGCTTTCTTT.